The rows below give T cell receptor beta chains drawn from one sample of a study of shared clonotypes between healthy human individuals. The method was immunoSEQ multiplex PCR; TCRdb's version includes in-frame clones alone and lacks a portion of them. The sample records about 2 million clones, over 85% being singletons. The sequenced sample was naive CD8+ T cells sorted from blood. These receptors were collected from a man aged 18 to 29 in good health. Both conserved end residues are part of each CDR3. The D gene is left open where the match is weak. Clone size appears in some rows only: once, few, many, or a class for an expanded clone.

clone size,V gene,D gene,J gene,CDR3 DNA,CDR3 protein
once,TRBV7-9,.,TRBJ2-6,TGTGCCAGCAGCTTAGAACCTGGGGCCAACGTCCTGACTTTC,CASSLEPGANVLTF
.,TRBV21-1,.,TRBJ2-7,TGTGCCAGCAGCAAAGGTCCAGGGGGTGGGGAGCAGTACTTC,CASSKGPGGGEQYF
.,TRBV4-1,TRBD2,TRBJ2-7,TGCGCCAGCAGCCAAGATGGCGGGAGGGAAACCTACGAGCAGTACTTC,CASSQDGGRETYEQYF
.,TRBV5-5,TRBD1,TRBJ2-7,TGTGCCAGCAGCCAGGGGGCCCCTGGGTTTGAGCCCTACGAGCAGTACTTC,CASSQGAPGFEPYEQYF
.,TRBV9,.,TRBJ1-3,TGTGCCAGCGGCCCGGGGGGCTCTAGTCATTTCTCTGGAAACACCATATATTTT,CASGPGGSSHFSGNTIYF
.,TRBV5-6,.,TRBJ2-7,TGTGCCAGCAGCTTGGAGGCGGGGGCATACGAGCAGTACTTC,CASSLEAGAYEQYF
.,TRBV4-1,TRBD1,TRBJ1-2,TGCGCCAGCAGCCAGAAACAGGGGGGCTATGGCTACACCTTC,CASSQKQGGYGYTF
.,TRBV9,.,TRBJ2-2,TGTGCCAGCAGCGTAGTCGTTCGCCGGGAGGGGGCCCCGGACACCGGGGAGCTGTTTTTT,CASSVVVRREGAPDTGELFF
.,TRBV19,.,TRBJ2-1,TGTGCCAGTAGTATGGTCTCAGGGCAATACAATGAGCAGTTCTTC,CASSMVSGQYNEQFF
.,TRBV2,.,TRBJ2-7,TGTGCCAGTACACTGGGGGCCACCTACGAGCAGTACTTC,CASTLGATYEQYF
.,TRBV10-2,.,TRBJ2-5,TGCGCCAGCAGTGAGTATGGGAAGCGCCAAGAGACCCAGTACTTC,CASSEYGKRQETQYF
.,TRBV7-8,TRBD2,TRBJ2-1,TGTGCCAGCAGCTCCGAAGAGGGACTAGAGGGCCCCTCCTACAATGAGCAGTTCTTC,CASSSEEGLEGPSYNEQFF
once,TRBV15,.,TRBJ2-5,TGTGCCATCGGGGTAGGGGAGACCCAGTACTTC,CAIGVGETQYF
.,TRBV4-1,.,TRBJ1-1,TGCGCCAGCAGCCAAGGGATCGTGAACACTGAAGCTTTCTTT,CASSQGIVNTEAFF
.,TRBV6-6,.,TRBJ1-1,TGTGCCAGCAGTTACTCAGTACAGGCCCTGGACACTGAAGCTTTCTTT,CASSYSVQALDTEAFF
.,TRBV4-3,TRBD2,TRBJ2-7,TGCGCCAGCAGCCAAGGAACTGGACTAGCGGGACTCGAGCAGTACTTC,CASSQGTGLAGLEQYF
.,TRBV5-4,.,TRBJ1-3,TGTGCCAGCAGCTTTTTGGGTGGAAACACCATATATTTT,CASSFLGGNTIYF
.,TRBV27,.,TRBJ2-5,TGTGCCAGCAGTTTCGTGGGAGCGGGAGAGACCCAGTACTTC,CASSFVGAGETQYF
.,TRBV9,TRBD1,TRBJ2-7,TGTGCCAGCAGCGCGGGACAGGGGCCCCTCTACGAGCAGTACTTC,CASSAGQGPLYEQYF
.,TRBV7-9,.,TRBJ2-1,TGTGCCAGCAGCCGAGACAATGAGCAGTTCTTC,CASSRDNEQFF
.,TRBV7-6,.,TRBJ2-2,TGTGCCCACGGGGCGGACACCGGGGAGCTGTTTTTT,CAHGADTGELFF
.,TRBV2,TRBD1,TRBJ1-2,TGTGCCAGCAGTGCTCCCGGGACAGGGGCCCCGTGGGGCTACACCTTC,CASSAPGTGAPWGYTF
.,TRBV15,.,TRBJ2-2,TGTGCCACCAGCAGAGATTACGAGGGCTCGAACACCGGGGAGCTGTTTTTT,CATSRDYEGSNTGELFF
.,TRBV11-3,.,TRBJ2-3,TGTGCCAGCAGCTTGGGGACACTTACAGATACGCAGTATTTT,CASSLGTLTDTQYF
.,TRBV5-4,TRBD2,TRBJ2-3,TGTGCCAGCAGAAGGGCAACTAGCGGATCTAGCACAGATACGCAGTATTTT,CASRRATSGSSTDTQYF
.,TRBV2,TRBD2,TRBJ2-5,TGTGCCAGCAGTTTGACAGCGGGGGAGCAAGAGACCCAGTACTTC,CASSLTAGEQETQYF
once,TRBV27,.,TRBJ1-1,TGTGCCAGCACCCTACAGGGGAACACTGAAGCTTTCTTT,CASTLQGNTEAFF
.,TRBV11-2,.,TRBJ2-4,TGTGCCAGCAGCCAACTGGCGGGGCAAAACATTCAGTACTTC,CASSQLAGQNIQYF
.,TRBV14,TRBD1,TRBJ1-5,TGTGCCAGCAGCCAAGACTGGCTAGATGCAGGGGACAGGGTTCTGTGTCGCAGCAATCAGCCCCAGCATTTT,CASSQDWLDAGDRVLCRSNQPQHF
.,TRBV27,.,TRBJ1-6,TGTGCCAGCAGTTCCCCATTGGGTTCACCCCTCCACTTT,CASSSPLGSPLHF
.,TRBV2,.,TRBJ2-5,TGTGCCAGCAGTGAAGGGCAGGCATCACAAGAGACCCAGTACTTC,CASSEGQASQETQYF
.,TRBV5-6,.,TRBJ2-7,TGTGCCAGCAGCTCCGGGGATGGCGAGCAGTACTTC,CASSSGDGEQYF
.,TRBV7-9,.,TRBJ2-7,TGTGCCAGCAGCTCTACCAGGGAGTTTGGGTACGAGCAGTACTTC,CASSSTREFGYEQYF
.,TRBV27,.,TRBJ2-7,TGTGCCAGCAGTTTATCGATGGGGTACGAGCAGTACTTC,CASSLSMGYEQYF
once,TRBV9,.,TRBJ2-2,TGTGCCAGCGGGGCCGGGGAGCTGTTTTTT,CASGAGELFF
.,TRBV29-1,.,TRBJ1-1,TGCAGCGTTGAAGAGGTTTGGGGCAGGGAGGGCACTGAAGCTTTCTTT,CSVEEVWGREGTEAFF
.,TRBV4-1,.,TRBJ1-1,TGCGCCAGCAGCCAAGATCGGGTGAACACTGAAGCTTTCTTT,CASSQDRVNTEAFF
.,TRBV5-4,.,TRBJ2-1,TGTGCCATCTCAAGGCTTGGAGTAAGCTCCTACAATGAGCAGTTCTTC,CAISRLGVSSYNEQFF
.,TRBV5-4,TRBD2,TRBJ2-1,TGTGCCAGCAGCTTGCCCGACCTTAGCGGGGATGAGCAGTTCTTC,CASSLPDLSGDEQFF
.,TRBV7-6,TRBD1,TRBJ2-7,TGTGCCAGCAGCACACAACCGGGACAGTGGGACGAGCAGTACTTC,CASSTQPGQWDEQYF
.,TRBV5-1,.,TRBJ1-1,TGCGCCAGCAGCAAGGGGCCACAATGGGAAGCTTTCTTT,CASSKGPQWEAFF
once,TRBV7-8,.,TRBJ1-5,TGTGCCAGCAGCTTTGGTAATGATCAGCCCCAGCATTTT,CASSFGNDQPQHF
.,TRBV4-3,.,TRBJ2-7,TGCGCCAGCAGCCCCAGCCTGGAGGGCTCTTCCTACGAGCAGTACTTC,CASSPSLEGSSYEQYF
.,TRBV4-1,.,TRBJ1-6,TGCGCCAGCAGCCCCGAGTTTTATAATTCACCCCTCCACTTT,CASSPEFYNSPLHF
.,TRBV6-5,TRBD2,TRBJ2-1,TGTGCCAGCAGTTACAATAGCGGGGCGAACTACAATGAGCAGTTCTTC,CASSYNSGANYNEQFF
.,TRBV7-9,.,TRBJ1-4,TGTGCCAGCAGCCCTCCTCAAGGGCAGGGGCGAGAAAAACTGTTTTTT,CASSPPQGQGREKLFF
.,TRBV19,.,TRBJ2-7,TGTGCCAGCGCCCCCGGGCCAAGGTCCTACGAGCAGTACTTC,CASAPGPRSYEQYF
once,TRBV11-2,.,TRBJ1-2,TGTGCCAGCAGCTTAGGGGTGGGGCCTCTCACTACTCTCTATGGCTACACCTTC,CASSLGVGPLTTLYGYTF
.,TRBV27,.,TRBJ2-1,TGTGCCAGCAGTTTAGTTGCGTACGATGAGCAGTTCTTC,CASSLVAYDEQFF
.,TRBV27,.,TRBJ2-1,TGTGCCAGCAGTTTACTGGCCGTGAGTGGCTACAATGAGCAGTTCTTC,CASSLLAVSGYNEQFF